The clone carrying this T cell receptor beta chain came up a few times. What it binds is not known. The data are from a study of T cell repertoires in cytomegalovirus infection. Overall study context: Alongside well-studied HLA-B-restricted CMV epitopes, recently identified HLA-C-restricted CMV epitopes were also used.

CDR3 size: 15 residues. Trimming removed 3 bases from V and 4 bases from J, with 13 bases in between. The germline V gene has CDR1 SGDLS and CDR2 YYNGEE. TCRdb used MiXCR to reprocess the reads, holding one entry per CDR3 protein. The sample has 110,000 or so distinct CDR3 sequences; 30% are singletons. This sequence was found in a human donor in good health (CMV status not recorded). Some clones in this sample may be carry-over from other donors' samples. This chain uses TRBV9 with TRBJ2-2, with D possibly matching TRBD1 (6 bases). The specimen was CD8+ T cells from cultured PBMCs, collected from culture after CMV antigen stimulation. The CDR3 loop is CASSGVGALTGELFF. As DNA, the CDR3 is TGTGCCAGCAGCGGGGTGGGGGCCCTCACCGGGGAGCTGTTTTTT. Complete variable domain (other parts from reference TRBV9 and TRBJ2-2): DSGVTQTPKHLITATGQRVTLRCSPRSGDLSVYWYQQSLDQGLQFLIQYYNGEERAKGNILERFSAQQFPDLHSELNLSSLELGDSALYFCASSGVGALTGELFFGEGSRLTVL.